This T cell receptor (beta chain) was identified during a study of response to subunit inactivated influenza vaccine. This clonotype was counted many times. Its antigen is undetermined. TCRdb processed the RT-PCR reads anew with MiXCR; each CDR3 protein has one entry. This table has 150,000 to 200,000 distinct CDR3 sequences, more than 10% appearing once. Points from the study as a whole: The authors put forward the suggestion that each seasonal influenza vaccination may bring in only a limited number of new T cells.

These data are also associated with another study on T cells expressing NK-cell markers. That work adds: The TCR beta cDNA came from 5'RACE template switching with UMIs. Eight donors were sequenced, seven testing HCMV-seropositive and one testing seronegative. In several donors, dominant clonotypes made up about 25-65% of CD3+CD56-NKG2C+ cells. Whether the expanded NKG2C+ T cell clones recognized HCMV remained unclear.

This sequence was found in a man aged 45-60 years who received an inactivated influenza vaccine. Source: CD8+ T cells sorted from PBMCs, taken approximately 13 days after vaccination.

The CDR3 reads CASSLTLGGHEQYF. In nucleotides, the CDR3 is TGTGCCAGCAGTTTAACTCTGGGGGGCCACGAGCAGTACTTC. V gene TRBV28 combines with J gene TRBJ2-7; the D call may be TRBD1 or TRBD2 (6 bases each). CDR1 is MDHEN, CDR2 SYDVKM, per germline. V lost 2 bases and J lost 5, with 13 bases in between. The CDR3 extends over 14 amino acids.